The next 2 T cell receptor beta chains were all read from a single sample in a study of blood T cell repertoires in COVID-19. Some clones are missing from TCRdb's copy, which holds only in-frame ones; the method was immunoSEQ multiplex PCR. In the table there are about 170,000 clones, approximately 87% of which are singletons. Specimen: peripheral blood. The receptors were sampled from a woman aged 60-75 years with COVID-19, enrolled during active disease.

This clone was seen once. The chain combines TRBV2 with TRBJ1-5; 7 bases align to TRBD1. The V and J ends lost 5 bases and 6 bases, in that order; junction bases with no gene match: 4. This CDR3 region has 13 residues. In germline, CDR1 is SNHLY, CDR2 FYNNEI. CDR3 sequence: CASSNRGIQPQHF. The DNA for the CDR3 is TGTGCCAGCAGTAACAGGGGTATTCAGCCCCAGCATTTT.

V gene TRBV10-3 combines with J gene TRBJ1-5; D is perhaps TRBD1 (5 bases). Trimming took off 4 bases at V and 0 bases at J, with 13 bases between the two ends. Germline V gene sequence: CDR1 ENHRY, CDR2 SYGVKD. This CDR3 has 16 amino acids. The CDR3 loop is CAISAGGRNSNQPQHF. The DNA for the CDR3 is TGTGCCATCAGTGCTGGGGGGAGAAATAGCAATCAGCCCCAGCATTTT.